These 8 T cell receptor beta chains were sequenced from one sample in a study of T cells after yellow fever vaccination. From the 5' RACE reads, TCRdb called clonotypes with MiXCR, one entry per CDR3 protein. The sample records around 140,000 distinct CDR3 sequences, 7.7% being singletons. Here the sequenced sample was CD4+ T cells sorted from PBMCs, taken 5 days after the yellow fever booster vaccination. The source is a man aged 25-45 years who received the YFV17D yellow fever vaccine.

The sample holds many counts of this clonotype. The CDR3 bases are TGCGCCAGCAGCTTGGCAGGGGTAGTATACAATTCACCCCTCCACTTT. Translating gives CASSLAGVVYNSPLHF. The chain links TRBV5-1 to TRBJ1-6, with TRBD1 as a possible D gene (6 bases). The V end lost 0 bases, the J end lost 7 bases, and 14 bases lay between the germline ends. The CDR3 covers 16 residues. CDR1 and CDR2 from the germline V gene are SGHRS and YFSETQ.

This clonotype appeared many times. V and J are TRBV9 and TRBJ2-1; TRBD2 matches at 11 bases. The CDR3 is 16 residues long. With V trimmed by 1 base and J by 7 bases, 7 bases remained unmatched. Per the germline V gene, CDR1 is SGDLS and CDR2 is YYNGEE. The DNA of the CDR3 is TGTGCCAGCAGCGTACTAGCGGGAGGCCCCGGGAATGAGCAGTTCTTC. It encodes CASSVLAGGPGNEQFF.

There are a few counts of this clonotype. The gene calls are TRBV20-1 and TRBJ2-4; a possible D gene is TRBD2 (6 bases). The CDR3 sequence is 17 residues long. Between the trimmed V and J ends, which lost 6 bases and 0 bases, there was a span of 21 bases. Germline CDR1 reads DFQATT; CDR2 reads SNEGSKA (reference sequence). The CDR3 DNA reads TGCAGTGCCGACGGCCACGGACCCGGGGGAGCCAAAAACATTCAGTACTTC. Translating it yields CSADGHGPGGAKNIQYF.

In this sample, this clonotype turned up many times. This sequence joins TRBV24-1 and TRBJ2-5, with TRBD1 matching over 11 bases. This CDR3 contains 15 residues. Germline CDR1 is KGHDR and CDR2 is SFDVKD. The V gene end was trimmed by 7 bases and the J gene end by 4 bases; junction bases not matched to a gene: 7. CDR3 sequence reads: CATSEGQGVRETQYF. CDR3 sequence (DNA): TGTGCCACCAGCGAGGGACAGGGGGTTAGAGAGACCCAGTACTTC.

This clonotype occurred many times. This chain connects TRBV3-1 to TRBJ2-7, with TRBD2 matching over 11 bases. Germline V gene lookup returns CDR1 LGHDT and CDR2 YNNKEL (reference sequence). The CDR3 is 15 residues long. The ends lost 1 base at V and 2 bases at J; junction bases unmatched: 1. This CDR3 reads CASSQVLAGAYEQYF. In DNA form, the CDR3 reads TGTGCCAGCAGCCAAGTACTAGCGGGGGCCTACGAGCAGTACTTC.

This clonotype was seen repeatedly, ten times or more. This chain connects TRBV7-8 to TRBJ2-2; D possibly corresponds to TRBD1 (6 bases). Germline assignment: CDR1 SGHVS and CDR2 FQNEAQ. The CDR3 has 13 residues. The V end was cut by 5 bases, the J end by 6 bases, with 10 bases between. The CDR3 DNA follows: TGTGCCAGCAGCCTAGGGACACCCGGGGAGCTGTTTTTT. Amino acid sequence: CASSLGTPGELFF. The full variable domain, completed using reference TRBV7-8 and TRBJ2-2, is GAGVSQSPRYKVAKRGQDVALRCDPISGHVSLFWYQQALGQGPEFLTYFQNEAQLDKSGLPSDRFFAERPEGSVSTLKIQRTQQEDSAVYLCASSLGTPGELFFGEGSRLTVL.

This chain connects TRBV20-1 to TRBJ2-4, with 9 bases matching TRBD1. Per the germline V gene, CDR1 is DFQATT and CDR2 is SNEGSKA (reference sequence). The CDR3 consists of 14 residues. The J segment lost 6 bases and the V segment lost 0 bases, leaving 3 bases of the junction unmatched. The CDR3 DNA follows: TGCAGTGCTAGAGACGACAGGGGGGCAAACATTCAGTACTTC. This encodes CSARDDRGANIQYF.

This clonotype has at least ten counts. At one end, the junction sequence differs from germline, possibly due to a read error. CDR3 coding DNA: TGTGCCAGCAGCCAAGGGGGAGGTCCTCTGCACTTC. Its protein product is CASSQGGGPLHF. This chain links TRBV3-1 with TRBJ2-5, with D possibly TRBD2 on 6 matching bases. Germline V gene sequence: CDR1 LGHDT, CDR2 YNNKEL (reference sequence). The length of the CDR3 is 12 residues.